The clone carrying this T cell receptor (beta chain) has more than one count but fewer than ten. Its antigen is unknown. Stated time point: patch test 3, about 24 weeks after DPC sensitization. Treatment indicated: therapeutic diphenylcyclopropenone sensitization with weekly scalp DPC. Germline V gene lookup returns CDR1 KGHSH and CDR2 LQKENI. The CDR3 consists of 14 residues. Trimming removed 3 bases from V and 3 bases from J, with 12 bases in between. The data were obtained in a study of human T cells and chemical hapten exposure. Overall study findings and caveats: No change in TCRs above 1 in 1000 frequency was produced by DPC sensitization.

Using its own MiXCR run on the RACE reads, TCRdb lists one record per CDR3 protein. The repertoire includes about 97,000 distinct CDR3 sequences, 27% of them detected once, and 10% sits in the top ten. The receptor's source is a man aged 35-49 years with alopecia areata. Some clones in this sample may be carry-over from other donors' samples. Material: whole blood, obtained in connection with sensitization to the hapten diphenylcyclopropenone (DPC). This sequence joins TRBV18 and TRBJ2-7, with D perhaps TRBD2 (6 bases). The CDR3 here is CASSPGGTFYEQYF. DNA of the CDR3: TGTGCCAGCTCACCCGGCGGGACCTTCTACGAGCAGTACTTC.